These T cell receptor beta chains were read from a single sample in a study of blood T cell repertoires in COVID-19. Sequencing used immunoSEQ multiplex PCR; TCRdb keeps in-frame clones, though not all of them. Among about 200,000 clones listed, approximately 86% were seen once. What was sequenced was PBMCs or T cells enriched from blood (not recorded which). Receptors were obtained from a woman under 40 who had been exposed to COVID-19. Both conserved end residues are part of each CDR3. The D gene is left open where the match is weak. Not every row has a clone size; where given, it reads once, few, many or a size class.

J,D,V,size,DNA,CDR3
TRBJ2-3,.,TRBV2,.,TGTGCCAGCAGTCCGACAGAGACCACAGATACGCAGTATTTT,CASSPTETTDTQYF
TRBJ1-1,.,TRBV2,.,TGTGCCAGCAGGGTCAGGTCTGACCATGAAGCTTTCTTT,CASRVRSDHEAFF
TRBJ2-6,TRBD1,TRBV18,many,TGTGCCAGCTCACCGGGGACAGGGAGCTCTGGGGCCAACGTCCTGACTTTC,CASSPGTGSSGANVLTF
TRBJ1-2,.,TRBV2,.,TGTGCCAGCATCGGGGACCGGGACCGGCGGGGATCAAACTATGGCTACACCTTC,CASIGDRDRRGSNYGYTF
TRBJ1-6,.,TRBV7-9,.,TGTGCCAGCAGTTCCGGGGACTCCTATAATTCACCCCTCCACTTT,CASSSGDSYNSPLHF
TRBJ1-2,.,TRBV19,.,TGTGCCAGTAGTCCACAGGGTTCGGCCGGCCGCTACACCTTC,CASSPQGSAGRYTF
TRBJ1-1,.,TRBV12-3/TRBV12-4,.,TGTGCCAGCAGTCTTTCCCAGGGCACTGAAGCTTTCTTT,CASSLSQGTEAFF
TRBJ2-1,TRBD1,TRBV10-3,.,TGTGCCATCAGTGTTACAGGGGTCGTCAATGAGCAGTTCTTC,CAISVTGVVNEQFF
TRBJ1-1,TRBD1,TRBV5-1,.,TGCGCCAGCAGCTTGGCAGGGGGGACGATGAACACTGAAGCTTTCTTT,CASSLAGGTMNTEAFF
TRBJ2-7,TRBD1,TRBV12-3/TRBV12-4,.,TGTGCCAGCAGCCGGGACAGGGTTTACGAGCAGTACTTC,CASSRDRVYEQYF
TRBJ2-2,TRBD2,TRBV5-1,.,TGCGCCAGCAGCTTGGGGTCTTTGAAGCGGGGATCTACCGGGGAGCTGTTTTTT,CASSLGSLKRGSTGELFF
TRBJ1-1,.,TRBV12-3/TRBV12-4,.,TGTGCCAGCAGTTTGGCAGGGGTGACTGAAGCTTTCTTT,CASSLAGVTEAFF
TRBJ2-7,.,TRBV28,.,TGTGCCAGCAGTTCCACAGGTTCCGAGCAGTACTTC,CASSSTGSEQYF
TRBJ1-2,TRBD1,TRBV27,.,TGTGCCAGCAGCTCCCTCAGACAGGGATATGGCTACACCTTC,CASSSLRQGYGYTF
TRBJ2-3,.,TRBV19,.,TGTGCCAGTAGTCCCGACTGGGCAGATACGCAGTATTTT,CASSPDWADTQYF